These 5 T cell receptor beta chains came from one sample sequenced in a study of T cells after yellow fever vaccination. TCRdb re-called the 5' RACE reads through MiXCR, storing one row per CDR3 protein. This sample has about 580,000 distinct CDR3 sequences, with around 16% found just once. This sample comprised PBMCs, obtained 5 days after the first yellow fever vaccination. These receptors were taken from a man between 18 and 29 years old who received the YFV17D yellow fever vaccine.

The chain recombines TRBV6-1 with TRBJ2-1, with TRBD2 matching over 7 bases. The V and J ends lost 3 bases and 1 base, in that order; junction bases with no gene match: 3. Germline V lookup: CDR1 MNHNS, CDR2 SASEGT. CDR3 length: 15 amino acids. The CDR3 sequence: CASSDSGLSYNEQFF. DNA of the CDR3: TGTGCCAGCAGTGATTCGGGACTATCCTACAATGAGCAGTTCTTC.

CDR3 coding DNA: TGTGCCACCAGTGATCCGGGACAGGGCTTTTTCACAGATACGCAGTATTTT. It translates to CATSDPGQGFFTDTQYF. The genes are TRBV24-1 and TRBJ2-3; 9 positions match TRBD1. V dropped 3 bases and J dropped 2; count of bases not matched to a gene: 8. This CDR3 spans 17 amino acids. The germline V gene encodes CDR1 KGHDR and CDR2 SFDVKD.

V gene TRBV19 combines with J gene TRBJ2-3; D remains unclear. V lost 4 bases and J lost 6, with 8 bases in between. The length of the CDR3 is 12 residues. In germline, CDR1 is LNHDA, CDR2 SQIVND (reference sequence). The CDR3: CASSNHLDTQYF. The CDR3 region has the DNA TGTGCCAGTAGTAACCATCTGGATACGCAGTATTTT. Variable domain in full (rest from reference TRBV19 and TRBJ2-3): DGGITQSPKYLFRKEGQNVTLSCEQNLNHDAMYWYRQDPGQGLRLIYYSQIVNDFQKGDIAEGYSVSREKKESFPLTVTSAQKNPTAFYLCASSNHLDTQYFGPGTRLTVL.

The rearrangement joins TRBV7-3 to TRBJ2-1, with 9 bases identical to TRBD1. This CDR3 has 15 residues. With 4 bases clipped from V and 3 bases from J, the junction kept 4 bases outside the gene matches. CDR1 and CDR2 (germline): SGHTA, FQGTGA. The CDR3 DNA reads as TGTGCCAGCAGCTCGACAGGGGGGTTCTACAATGAGCAGTTCTTC. Its protein is CASSSTGGFYNEQFF.

This chain uses TRBV12-3 or TRBV12-4 with TRBJ2-1; D may be TRBD1 (6 bases). Trimming removed 6 bases from V and 6 bases from J, with 12 bases in between. The CDR3 runs 13 residues. In nucleotides, the CDR3 is TGTGCCAGCAGCTTTGTACAGGGCAATGAGCAGTTCTTC. Translating gives CASSFVQGNEQFF.